The clone carrying this T cell receptor beta chain has just a few counts. The antigen remains unidentified. The entry originates in a study of cytomegalovirus exposure and HLA in healthy donors. Study-level points and caveats: CMV serostatus was the only recorded immune exposure for donors. Reports showed the classifier diagnosing cytomegalovirus status with high specificity and sensitivity.

Primers for the PCR totalled 60 Vbeta and 13 Jbeta. Only in-frame clones appear in the TCRdb table, and some are missing; sequencing was by immunoSEQ multiplex PCR. The data show 100,000 or so clones, approximately 12% seen once. This sequence was found in a man between 40 and 49 years old in good health and CMV-seropositive. Sequencing was carried out using PBMCs.

CDR3 region: CASSSGVSYEQYF. CDR3 bases: TGTGCCAGCAGTTCCGGGGTCTCCTACGAGCAGTACTTC. The genes are TRBV27 and TRBJ2-7; tentative D call: TRBD2 (5 bases). The CDR3 is 13 amino acids. Between the trimmed V and J ends, which lost 4 bases and 0 bases, there was a span of 7 bases. CDR1 and CDR2 (germline): MNHEY, SMNVEV (reference sequence).